Following are 2 T cell receptor beta chains from one sample sequenced in a study of naive and memory T cell subsets. Both TRBC1 and TRBC2 were covered by a beta constant-region primer of two equimolar oligonucleotides. Four rounds of PCR amplified the ligated cDNA using nested alpha and beta constant-region primers plus SP2. TCRdb redid the calling of the UMI-ligation and nested PCR reads with MiXCR, one entry per CDR3 protein. In the table there are some 110,000 distinct CDR3 sequences, roughly 36% of which are singletons. The sample consisted of central memory CD4+ T cells from blood. The receptors stem from a human donor in good health.

The genes are TRBV20-1 and TRBJ2-7; 7 bases are a match to TRBD2. Unmatched junction bases numbered 17, after V lost 5 bases and J lost 1 base. Germline lookup yields CDR1 DFQATT and CDR2 SNEGSKA (reference sequence). The CDR3 is made up of 17 amino acids. The CDR3, as DNA: TGCAGTGCTGACCCCCCCGGGAGGACAAGCGGATCCTACGAGCAGTACTTC. It encodes CSADPPGRTSGSYEQYF.

The genes are TRBV7-9 and TRBJ2-6, with 8 bases identical to TRBD1. This CDR3 is built from 17 residues. V was pared by 3 bases and J by 1 base, with 5 bases of the junction left unmatched. From germline, CDR1 is SEHNR and CDR2 FQNEAQ (reference sequence). CDR3 protein: CASSFRTGRSGANVLTF. The CDR3 DNA reads as TGTGCCAGCAGCTTTCGGACAGGGCGGTCTGGGGCCAACGTCCTGACTTTC.